These 32 T cell receptor beta chains were sequenced from one sample in a study of cytomegalovirus exposure and HLA in healthy donors. The PCR ran on 60 Vbeta and 13 Jbeta primers. Here immunoSEQ multiplex PCR was the method, and the copy in TCRdb shows in-frame clones only, minus some. The sample records 80,000 to 100,000 clones, roughly 81% being singletons. Sequencing was performed on PBMCs. All receptors come from a man aged 40-49 years in good health and CMV-seronegative.

This chain connects TRBV6-4 to TRBJ1-6; the D is unclear. The length of the CDR3 is 15 residues. Per the germline V gene, CDR1 is MRHNA and CDR2 is SNTAGT. V was trimmed by 6 bases and J by 1 base, leaving 10 bases between them. CDR3 bases: TGTGCCAGCAGGCGGGAGGGTTCCTATAATTCACCCCTCCACTTT. Translated: CASRREGSYNSPLHF.

The rearrangement uses TRBV5-5 and TRBJ1-1; D uncertain. Germline V lookup: CDR1 SGHKS, CDR2 YYEKEE (reference sequence). Trimming took off 0 bases at V and 1 base at J, with 4 bases between the two ends. This CDR3 comprises 13 residues. In DNA, the CDR3 is TGTGCCAGCAGCTTGGGGAGGAACACTGAAGCTTTCTTT. Protein sequence: CASSLGRNTEAFF.

CDR3 sequence: CASSPPSGLNQPQHF. The CDR3 DNA sequence: TGTGCCAGTAGTCCCCCATCTGGGCTGAATCAGCCCCAGCATTTT. This chain connects TRBV19 to TRBJ1-5, with unresolved D. Germline V gene data show CDR1 as LNHDA and CDR2 as SQIVND (reference sequence). V lost 5 bases and J lost 4, with 15 bases in between. The CDR3 is made up of 15 amino acids.

The rearrangement links TRBV19 to TRBJ1-5, with a possible D match to TRBD1 (6 bases). The germline V gene has CDR1 LNHDA and CDR2 SQIVND (reference sequence). The ends were cut back, 2 bases at V and 1 base at J, with 21 bases in the middle. There are 19 residues in the CDR3. This CDR3 is CASSILLLGGGRSNQPQHF. The CDR3 coding sequence is TGTGCCAGTAGTATACTTTTATTGGGGGGGGGCCGGAGCAATCAGCCCCAGCATTTT.

This clone was observed a handful of times. CDR3 sequence (DNA): TGTGCCATCAGTGAGTCGGAGAGGGACACAGATACGCAGTATTTT. This sequence encodes CAISESERDTDTQYF. This chain uses TRBV10-3 with TRBJ2-3; perhaps TRBD2 as D (5 bases). V was shortened by 0 bases and J by 2 bases, with 9 bases between the two germline ends. The CDR3 runs to 15 residues. Germline CDR1 reads ENHRY; CDR2 reads SYGVKD.

This sequence joins TRBV5-6 and TRBJ2-1; D might be TRBD2 (6 bases). The CDR3 extends over 13 amino acids. Trimming stripped 3 bases from V and 10 bases from J, with 14 bases between. Germline lookup yields CDR1 SGHDT and CDR2 YYEEEE. The CDR3 DNA is TGTGCCAGCAGCTCTAGGACTATTTCGGAGCAGTTCTTC. Translation: CASSSRTISEQFF.

The sample holds one count of this clone. The chain carries TRBV5-8 and TRBJ2-7; D possibly corresponds to TRBD1 (6 bases). Germline CDR1 SGHTS, CDR2 YDEGEE. Trimming shortened V by 1 base and J by 0 bases, and 8 bases separated the two germline ends. This CDR3 contains 14 residues. In DNA, the CDR3 is TGTGCCAGCAGCTTGCAGGGGCCCTCCTACGAGCAGTACTTC. Protein: CASSLQGPSYEQYF.

This chain connects TRBV14 to TRBJ1-4; no firm D call. The germline gives CDR1 SGHDN, CDR2 FVKESK. Trimming pared 0 bases from V and 2 bases from J, leaving 13 bases between. The CDR3 totals 17 residues. CDR3 in amino acids: CASSQDRSGWTNEKLFF. The CDR3 region has the DNA TGTGCCAGCAGCCAAGATCGATCAGGATGGACTAATGAAAAACTGTTTTTT.

The V call is TRBV7-6, the J call TRBJ2-5; D perhaps matches TRBD1 (6 bases). CDR1 is SGHVS, CDR2 FNYEAQ, per germline. The germline V and J ends were trimmed by 2 bases and 3 bases, with 7 bases remaining between them. The CDR3 contains 13 residues. CDR3 bases: TGTGCCAGCAGCTTAAGGACAGAAGAGACCCAGTACTTC. Translation: CASSLRTEETQYF.

This clone was picked up one time. V gene TRBV5-6 combines with J gene TRBJ2-7, with 7 bases matching TRBD2. CDR3 length: 17 amino acids. With V trimmed by 4 bases and J by 1 base, 14 bases remained unmatched. Germline-derived CDR1 and CDR2 are SGHDT and YYEEEE. As DNA, the CDR3 is TGTGCCAGCAGCGATCCCCCACTGGCGGGGGTATCCTACGAGCAGTACTTC. It specifies CASSDPPLAGVSYEQYF.

This chain connects TRBV13 to TRBJ2-3, with 15 nucleotides matching TRBD2. CDR1 is PRHDT, CDR2 FYEKMQ, per germline (reference sequence). The CDR3 has 19 residues. J was trimmed by 1 base and V by 5 bases; bases with no gene match: 10. CDR3 DNA sequence: TGTGCCAGCAGCCGTTGGGGACTAGCGGGGGGACGAGGCACAGATACGCAGTATTTT. Translating gives CASSRWGLAGGRGTDTQYF.

The chain joins TRBV6-1 to TRBJ1-2; TRBD1 is a possible D gene (5 bases). V was cut by 2 bases and J by 6 bases, with 13 bases left in between. The CDR3 totals 14 residues. From germline, CDR1 is MNHNS and CDR2 SASEGT. The CDR3 DNA reads TGTGCCAGCAGTGAAAACCGGGGGAGGGATGGCTACACCTTC. Residues: CASSENRGRDGYTF.

CDR3 in amino acids: CASSPGQDPYEQYF. DNA for the CDR3: TGTGCCAGCAGCCCGGGACAGGATCCCTACGAGCAGTACTTC. The V gene is TRBV9, the J gene TRBJ2-7, with 8 bases aligning to TRBD1. V lost 4 bases to trimming and J lost 2 bases; unmatched junction nucleotides: 5. The CDR3 runs to 14 residues. Germline V lookup: CDR1 SGDLS, CDR2 YYNGEE.

The rearrangement links TRBV9 to TRBJ1-4, with D possibly being TRBD1 (5 bases). The CDR3 length is 15 residues. Germline CDR1 is SGDLS and CDR2 is YYNGEE. V was cut by 3 bases and J by 6 bases, with 15 bases left in between. The CDR3 protein is CASSANGRGYEKLFF. In DNA form, the CDR3 reads TGTGCCAGCAGCGCGAACGGTAGGGGTTATGAAAAACTGTTTTTT.

The chain joins TRBV2 to TRBJ2-7; D unresolved. The CDR3 loop spans 14 amino acids. Germline CDR1 SNHLY, CDR2 FYNNEI. V was pared by 2 bases and J by 5 bases, with 13 bases between. CDR3 sequence: CASSELTLVDEQYF. CDR3 nucleotides: TGTGCCAGCAGTGAACTGACCCTAGTCGACGAGCAGTACTTC. Together with reference TRBV2 and TRBJ2-7, the CDR3 gives the full variable domain: EPEVTQTPSHQVTQMGQEVILRCVPISNHLYFYWYRQILGQKVEFLVSFYNNEISEKSEIFDDQFSVERPDGSNFTLKIRSTKLEDSAMYFCASSELTLVDEQYFGPGTRLTVT.

The gene calls are TRBV2 and TRBJ2-5; D gene uncertain. With the DNA end fitting TRBJ2-7 better, the J assignment may be wrong. CDR3 length: 11 residues. The germline gives CDR1 SNHLY, CDR2 FYNNEI. The CDR3 bases are TGTGCCAGCAGTGAAGGATACGAGCAGTACTTC. Protein: CASSEGYEQYF.

The chain recombines TRBV6-6 with TRBJ2-1; TRBD1 matches at 8 bases. J lost 3 bases, V lost 4 bases, and 8 bases had no gene match. CDR3 length: 16 residues. Per the germline V gene, CDR1 is MNHNY and CDR2 is SVGAGI (reference sequence). Here the CDR3 reads CASSSSGTGVYNEQFF. The CDR3 coding sequence is TGTGCCAGCAGTTCCTCCGGGACAGGAGTCTACAATGAGCAGTTCTTC.

J is TRBJ2-7 and V is TRBV5-1, with D unclear. Germline lookup yields CDR1 SGHRS and CDR2 YFSETQ. Trimming took 4 bases from V and 3 from J, leaving 8 bases between them. This CDR3 is 12 amino acids long. The CDR3 here is CASSPDFYEQYF. CDR3 coding DNA: TGCGCCAGCAGCCCTGACTTCTACGAGCAGTACTTC. The full variable domain, completed using reference TRBV5-1 and TRBJ2-7, is KAGVTQTPRYLIKTRGQQVTLSCSPISGHRSVSWYQQTPGQGLQFLFEYFSETQRNKGNFPGRFSGRQFSNSRSEMNVSTLELGDSALYLCASSPDFYEQYFGPGTRLTVT.

Details on this clone: Sequence at one end of the junction differs from germline and may be a read error. This sequence joins TRBV7-9 and TRBJ2-1; possible D gene TRBD2, 5 bases. The germline V gene encodes CDR1 SEHNR and CDR2 FQNEAQ (reference sequence). There are 15 residues in the CDR3. The CDR3 here is CSSSLENGLLNEQFF. In nucleotides, the CDR3 is TGTTCCAGCAGCTTGGAGAACGGACTTTTGAATGAGCAGTTCTTC.

The chain links TRBV6-5 to TRBJ1-2; 8 bases line up with TRBD1. This CDR3 contains 15 residues. Germline lookup yields CDR1 MNHEY and CDR2 SVGAGI. V was pared by 5 bases and J by 4 bases, with 9 bases of the junction left unmatched. CDR3 in amino acids: CASSPSDRVAYGYTF. For the CDR3, the DNA is TGTGCCAGCAGTCCCTCGGACAGGGTTGCCTATGGCTACACCTTC.

A remark on this clone: At one of its ends the junction is not consistent with the germline gene, which may arise from a read error. The rearrangement links TRBV7-9 to TRBJ2-7; 8 bases map to TRBD1. This CDR3 spans 17 amino acids. Germline V CDR1 and CDR2: SEHNR, FQNEAQ (reference sequence). The CDR3 is CSSSSTSQGALSKEQYF. CDR3 sequence (DNA): TGTTCCAGCAGCAGTACAAGTCAGGGGGCTTTGTCGAAGGAGCAGTACTTC.

The chain combines TRBV6-5 with TRBJ2-1, with TRBD2 identical over 10 bases. The CDR3 has 15 residues. Germline assignment: CDR1 MNHEY and CDR2 SVGAGI. The V and J ends lost 9 bases and 2 bases, in that order; junction bases with no gene match: 7. Here the CDR3 DNA reads TGTGCCAGGCAGAGGAGCGGGGGGGCCTACAATGAGCAGTTCTTC. The encoded protein is CARQRSGGAYNEQFF.

CDR3 residues: CASSLLLPGHSYEQYF. The CDR3 DNA reads as TGTGCCAGCAGCTTACTGCTTCCGGGACACTCCTACGAGCAGTACTTC. The chain couples TRBV11-2 to TRBJ2-7; the D gene is possibly TRBD1 (6 bases). CDR3 length: 16 amino acids. CDR1 is SGHAT and CDR2 is FQNNGV in the germline V gene. V shed 2 bases and J shed 0 bases, with 14 bases lying between them.

The V gene is TRBV18, the J gene TRBJ1-1, with 7 bases aligning to TRBD1. The CDR3 covers 15 residues. The V gene's germline CDR1 is KGHSH and CDR2 LQKENI. The ends lost 1 base at V and 0 bases at J; junction bases unmatched: 2. The CDR3 nucleotides read TGTGCCAGCTCACCACGGACAGGTATGAACACTGAAGCTTTCTTT. Protein: CASSPRTGMNTEAFF.

The chain's CDR3 is CASSLSPGSYEQYF. The DNA of the CDR3 is TGTGCCAGCAGCTTATCCCCGGGCTCCTACGAGCAGTACTTC. The rearrangement links TRBV7-6 to TRBJ2-7; D is undetermined. The CDR3 loop spans 14 amino acids. V shed 2 bases and J shed 0 bases, with 8 bases lying between them. Germline CDR1 SGHVS, CDR2 FNYEAQ.

This chain joins TRBV7-2 and TRBJ1-2; D is perhaps TRBD1 (5 bases). Germline CDR1 SGHTA, CDR2 FQGNSA. The CDR3 is made up of 16 amino acids. V was cut by 2 bases and J by 8 bases, with 21 bases left in between. In DNA form, the CDR3 reads TGTGCCAGCAGCTTAAGACCAGGACAAAGCCTAGGAGGCTACACCTTC. Its translation is CASSLRPGQSLGGYTF.

The rearrangement uses TRBV6-1 and TRBJ2-7; 7 bases align to TRBD1. The V and J ends lost 6 bases and 6 bases, in that order; junction bases with no gene match: 11. The CDR3 has 14 amino acids. Germline V lookup: CDR1 MNHNS, CDR2 SASEGT. The DNA for the CDR3 is TGTGCCAGCAGAAAGGGGGCGTCGTCCCTCGAGCAGTACTTC. This sequence encodes CASRKGASSLEQYF.

The chain joins TRBV28 to TRBJ1-6; D unclear. V gave up 6 bases and J gave up 10 bases, with 16 bases separating them. The CDR3 contains 14 residues. The germline gives CDR1 MDHEN, CDR2 SYDVKM. In DNA, the CDR3 is TGTGCCAGCAGCAAGGGAGGCTCCAACTCACCCCTCCACTTT. Its protein is CASSKGGSNSPLHF.

This chain connects TRBV4-1 to TRBJ1-5, with a tentative D call TRBD1 (6 bases). V gave up 0 bases and J gave up 1 base, with 16 bases separating them. CDR1 and CDR2 (germline): MGHRA, YSYEKL. CDR3 length: 18 residues. As DNA, the CDR3 is TGCGCCAGCAGCCAAGAGAAGGGATTACAGGGCAGCAATCAGCCCCAGCATTTT. Residues: CASSQEKGLQGSNQPQHF.

This clone has more than one count but fewer than ten. The gene calls are TRBV19 and TRBJ1-1; 8 bases fit TRBD1. Germline-derived CDR1 and CDR2 are LNHDA and SQIVND (reference sequence). The J segment lost 3 bases and the V segment lost 6 bases, leaving 9 bases of the junction unmatched. The CDR3 has 15 residues. The CDR3 DNA is TGTGCCAGTAGCAAAGGGGGGACAGGAGACACTGAAGCTTTCTTT. This gives the protein CASSKGGTGDTEAFF. The whole variable domain, remainder taken from reference TRBV19 and TRBJ1-1, is DGGITQSPKYLFRKEGQNVTLSCEQNLNHDAMYWYRQDPGQGLRLIYYSQIVNDFQKGDIAEGYSVSREKKESFPLTVTSAQKNPTAFYLCASSKGGTGDTEAFFGQGTRLTVV.

The V call is TRBV15, the J call TRBJ1-1; tentative D call: TRBD1 (5 bases). This CDR3 region has 16 residues. CDR1 and CDR2 from the germline V gene are LNHNV and YYDKDF (reference sequence). Trimming cost V 0 bases and J 4 bases, with 15 bases left between them. In nucleotides, the CDR3 is TGTGCCACCAGCAGAGATCAAGGAATCAGGGTCACTGAAGCTTTCTTT. It is translated as CATSRDQGIRVTEAFF.

V usage is TRBV6-5 and J usage is TRBJ2-7; 7 positions match TRBD2. The CDR3 consists of 12 residues. Trimming cost V 7 bases and J 6 bases; bases outside gene matches: 6. Germline V gives CDR1 MNHEY, CDR2 SVGAGI. Here the CDR3 reads CASMRGEGEQYF. CDR3 in DNA: TGTGCCAGCATGAGAGGGGAGGGCGAGCAGTACTTC.